This T cell receptor beta chain was obtained from a study of Ad26.COV2.S vaccination and SARS-CoV-2 variants (dated by TCRdb to the early 2020s). For the wider study: Donors in the vaccine arm were drawn from COV1001, a multicentre, randomized, double-blind, placebo-controlled phase I-IIa trial testing Ad26.COV2.S in healthy adults. Ad26.COV2.S was administered intramuscularly at 5 x 10^10 or 1 x 10^11 viral particles, either as a single shot or as two shots given 56 days apart. TCRbeta repertoire sequencing served as the tool for gauging how specific and how broad the SARS-CoV-2-reactive T cell receptors were following Ad26.COV2.S vaccination. A total of 32 samples were included in the TCR-sequenced set, comprising about 20 Ad26.COV2.S vaccine recipients, 5 placebo recipients and 8 SARS-CoV-2 convalescent individuals. Trial participants were randomized into five groups of five: low-dose or high-dose Ad26.COV2.S given once or twice, or placebo on both occasions. Throughout the experiments and outcome assessment, investigators stayed blinded to trial group allocation. Paper-wide results and their limitations: The authors noted that total T cell responses may have been underestimated by the TCR breadth and depth analyses. Non-spike TCR breadth was comparable between vaccine and placebo recipients, consistent with the vaccine containing only spike. After vaccination, substantial breadth of spike-specific CD8+ and CD4+ T cell responses was reported. The study lacked the statistical power to compare responses across vaccine doses or regimens. Higher spike-specific TCR breadth was observed in Ad26.COV2.S recipients than in placebo recipients (P = 0.0014).

The immunoSEQ Assay was the method used to sequence TCRbeta CDR3 regions. After extraction, genomic DNA underwent amplification by bias-controlled multiplex PCR, followed by high-throughput sequencing. The authors' pipeline ran thus. Collapsing and filtering of sequences were performed to quantify the absolute abundance of each unique TCRbeta CDR3 region. T cell fraction was estimated by normalizing TCRbeta template counts to usable DNA, with usable DNA measured through amplification of reference genes found in all nucleated cells. Repertoire TCRs were annotated as SARS-CoV-2-specific by exact matching of V gene, CDR3 amino acid sequence and J gene to a known reactive TCR set. The reference SARS-CoV-2 TCR set was obtained from MIRA and was filtered for enrichment in COVID-19-positive ImmuneCODE repertoires, whereby public or cross-reactive TCRs were removed. Based on the MIRA antigens, annotated TCRs were further analysed at the level of specific ORF or position within ORF. Breadth was defined as the number of annotated unique rearrangements divided by the total number of unique productive rearrangements, and depth was defined as the summed frequency of the annotated unique rearrangements. Group comparisons of TCR breadth used two-sided Wilcoxon rank-sum tests. Not all clones reach the TCRdb copy of this immuneACCESS table, which keeps in-frame sequences only. Checked studies attribute under half of the gap to unresolved V genes and leave the rest unexplained. V and J calls and clone size follow that table, whereas D and trimming were derived from the DNA. Across this sample there are hundreds of thousands of clones, with roughly 90% seen only once. The top ten clones comprise roughly 1.5% of the sample.

This specimen's treatment or condition label, per the study, means: around 19 received Ad26.COV2.S at low or high dose, single or two shots; about 5 received placebo; per-sample allocation not given. For vaccine and placebo recipients, repertoires were sequenced using samples collected on day 63 after the first injection. In Cohort 1b, 25 to 30 adults aged 18-55 years were enrolled at a single site in Boston, USA, between 29 July and 7 August 2020. Ad26.COV2.S was a replication-incompetent adenovirus type 26 vector expressing a prefusion-stabilized SARS-CoV-2 spike protein from the original Wuhan strain. As to this clone: The clone's antigen remains unknown. No base qualities exist here, and no much larger clone lies one base off it.

Including cysteine and phenylalanine, the CDR3 has 15 amino acids. Only the CDR3 part of the read is kept: 45 bases, read in frame from the first base. Per the germline V gene, MNHEY is the CDR1 and SVGAGI is the CDR2. The junction carries 20 bases between V and J, which are trimmed by 7 bases and 5 bases respectively. The chain is made from TRBV6-5 and TRBJ1-2; D gene: possibly TRBD1, on 6 matching bases. The clonotype comes from a person between 18 and 65 years old who received the Ad26.COV2.S COVID-19 vaccine or a placebo. Sequencing was performed on peripheral blood, taken in a trial of Ad26.COV2.S vaccine versus placebo. The encoded CDR3 is CASTEGGAIAYGYTF. Here is the DNA: TGTGCCAGCACCGAAGGGGGAGCCATCGCTTATGGCTACACCTTC.